This is a list of T cell receptor beta chains from one sample in a study of CD8 T cells in Susac syndrome. TCRdb itself ran the immunoSEQ multiplex PCR reads through MiXCR, one entry per CDR3 protein. The data hold 130,000 or so distinct CDR3 sequences, with 85% to 95% observed a single time. Sample: CD4+ T cells from PBMCs. These TCRs come from a human donor with multiple sclerosis. Each CDR3 is given without its conserved first and last residue. Only part of the rows carry a size: once, few, many, or a class if the clone is expanded.

TRBV30	.	AWSGQLSYGYT
TRBV29-1	.	SYRLAGGDTQY
TRBV20-1	.	SARPKGDGYT
TRBV15	.	ATSGLGGQRYEQY
TRBV24-1	.	ATSEDGNTQY
TRBV15	.	ATRFIGEGKGYT
TRBV4-3	.	ASSQDTGGGDTQY
TRBV7-2	.	ASSSAGLNTGELF
TRBV24-1	.	ATSDSRTVQETQY
TRBV27	.	ASSLRTGYGYT
TRBV7-2	.	ASSLSEGPQH
TRBV7-2	.	ASSPGGRTETQY
TRBV5-8	.	ASSLGTGVEETQY
TRBV6-6	once	ASSYSGQGLQPQH
TRBV12-3/TRBV12-4	.	ASSPTAGANVLT
TRBV5-4	.	ASSPGGDLAKNIQY
TRBV5-6	.	ASSGPYRETQY
TRBV5-1	.	ASSAGPAGGEETQY
TRBV18	.	ASSPPAGQGAVKY
TRBV7-2	.	ASSLLGGQLRTYNEQF
TRBV15	.	ATSRPRPVSGNTIY
TRBV20-1	.	SARVTGLAHLGEQF
TRBV2	.	ASSAPTSGRTDTQY
TRBV7-2	.	ASTTTHGQGLASYT
TRBV12-5	.	ASGLTGESYGYT
TRBV20-1	.	SAGGVVQF
TRBV20-1	.	SARDGRGQETQY
TRBV7-9	.	ASSPQAVGATTEAF
TRBV5-1	.	ASSQQGQLAGTGGEY
TRBV28	.	ASSSPPSDEQF
TRBV4-3	once	ASSQVGTGGNYGYT
TRBV5-4	.	ASSRPSDAAQY
TRBV7-6	.	ASSLGPSGGTDTQY
TRBV29-1	once	SVAQAGVNEQF
TRBV10-3	.	AIAGTYEQY